The 8 T cell receptor beta chains below were found in one sample sequenced in a study of blood T cell repertoires in COVID-19. The data were produced by immunoSEQ multiplex PCR, yet TCRdb's version contains in-frame clones alone and is incomplete. The sample carries a few hundred thousand clones, 91% recorded once. The sequencing input was PBMCs or T cells enriched from blood (not recorded which). All receptors derive from a woman in her thirties or forties who had been exposed to COVID-19.

The chain carries TRBV10-1 and TRBJ2-1; D not resolved. Trimming shortened V by 0 bases and J by 6 bases, and 12 bases separated the two germline ends. Germline values: CDR1 WNHNN, CDR2 SYGVQD (reference sequence). The CDR3 contains 15 residues. The CDR3: CASSESSLQLNEQFF. For the CDR3, the DNA is TGCGCCAGCAGTGAGTCATCCCTACAGCTCAATGAGCAGTTCTTC.

As regards this clone: The identical CDR3 is also encoded by other nucleotide sequences in the sample. The V and J genes are TRBV19 and TRBJ2-7; possibly TRBD1 for D (6 bases). CDR1 and CDR2 (germline): LNHDA, SQIVND (reference sequence). Trimming cost V 1 base and J 6 bases, with 7 bases left between them. The CDR3 runs to 12 residues. The CDR3 region is CASSIGGGEQYF. CDR3 bases: TGTGCCAGTAGTATAGGAGGGGGCGAGCAGTACTTC. The full variable domain, rest sourced from reference TRBV19 and TRBJ2-7, is DGGITQSPKYLFRKEGQNVTLSCEQNLNHDAMYWYRQDPGQGLRLIYYSQIVNDFQKGDIAEGYSVSREKKESFPLTVTSAQKNPTAFYLCASSIGGGEQYFGPGTRLTVT.

The chain has TRBV7-2 and TRBJ1-1; D not resolved. There are 13 residues in the CDR3. Germline assignment: CDR1 SGHTA and CDR2 FQGNSA. V was clipped by 5 bases and J by 2 bases, with 9 bases between them. The DNA of the CDR3 is TGTGCCAGCAGCGGCAGGATAAACACTGAAGCTTTCTTT. This codes for CASSGRINTEAFF. The full variable domain, rest sourced from reference TRBV7-2 and TRBJ1-1, is GAGVSQSPSNKVTEKGKDVELRCDPISGHTALYWYRQSLGQGLEFLIYFQGNSAPDKSGLPSDRFSAERTGGSVSTLTIQRTQQEDSAVYLCASSGRINTEAFFGQGTRLTVV.

The chain has TRBV19 and TRBJ1-5, with 8 bases identical to TRBD1. Looked up from germline, CDR1 is LNHDA and CDR2 is SQIVND (reference sequence). Unmatched junction bases numbered 10, after V lost 6 bases and J lost 15 bases. The CDR3 length is 12 residues. The CDR3 DNA reads as TGTGCCAGTAGGCCCGGACAGGGTACATGGCATTTT. Translation: CASRPGQGTWHF.

The chain joins TRBV29-1 to TRBJ2-1, with 9 bases that match TRBD2. The CDR3 loop spans 14 amino acids. Germline V gives CDR1 SQVTM, CDR2 ANQGSEA. Trimming removed 6 bases from V and 8 bases from J; junction bases left unmatched: 11. The CDR3 spells CSVSSGGASDEQFF. The CDR3 DNA is TGCAGCGTAAGTAGCGGGGGCGCGTCGGATGAGCAGTTCTTC.

This clone was seen ten or more times. The rearrangement joins TRBV5-4 to TRBJ2-5, with D maybe TRBD2 (6 bases). This CDR3 comprises 15 residues. V was clipped by 4 bases and J by 2 bases, with 15 bases between them. Germline V gene lookup returns CDR1 SGHNT and CDR2 YYREEE (reference sequence). In DNA, the CDR3 is TGTGCCAGCAGCGAAGCCGGGACTTCTCAAGAGACCCAGTACTTC. Protein product: CASSEAGTSQETQYF. Complete variable domain (other parts from reference TRBV5-4 and TRBJ2-5): ETGVTQSPTHLIKTRGQQVTLRCSSQSGHNTVSWYQQALGQGPQFIFQYYREEENGRGNFPPRFSGLQFPNYSSELNVNALELDDSALYLCASSEAGTSQETQYFGPGTRLLVL.

This clone was counted a single time. This rearrangement joins TRBV6-2 or TRBV6-3 to TRBJ2-1; TRBD1 might be the D (6 bases). The V gene lost 2 bases and the J gene lost 6 bases, with 14 bases spanning the gap. This CDR3 contains 15 residues. Per the germline V gene, CDR1 is MNHEY and CDR2 is SVGEGT. The CDR3 nucleotides read TGTGCCAGCAGTTACCCCGAACAGGGACCCAATGAGCAGTTCTTC. It yields the protein CASSYPEQGPNEQFF.

This clone was seen a single time. This sequence joins TRBV5-1 and TRBJ1-1; D ambiguous. The germline CDR1 and CDR2 sequences are SGHRS and YFSETQ. V was clipped by 4 bases and J by 4 bases, with 11 bases between them. The CDR3 runs 13 residues. The CDR3 sequence is CASSQNGATEAFF. The CDR3 DNA reads TGCGCCAGCAGCCAGAACGGAGCCACTGAAGCTTTCTTT.